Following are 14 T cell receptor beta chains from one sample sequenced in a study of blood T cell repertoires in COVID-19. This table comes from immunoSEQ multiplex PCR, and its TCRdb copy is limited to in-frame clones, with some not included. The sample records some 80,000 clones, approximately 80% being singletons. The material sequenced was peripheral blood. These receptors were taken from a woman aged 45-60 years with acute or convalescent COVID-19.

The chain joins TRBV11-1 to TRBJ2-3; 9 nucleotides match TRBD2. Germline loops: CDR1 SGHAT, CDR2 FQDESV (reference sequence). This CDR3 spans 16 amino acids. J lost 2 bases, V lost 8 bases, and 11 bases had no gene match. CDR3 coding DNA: TGTGCCAGCCTCAAGGCGGGGGGGATGCTCACAGATACGCAGTATTTT. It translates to CASLKAGGMLTDTQYF.

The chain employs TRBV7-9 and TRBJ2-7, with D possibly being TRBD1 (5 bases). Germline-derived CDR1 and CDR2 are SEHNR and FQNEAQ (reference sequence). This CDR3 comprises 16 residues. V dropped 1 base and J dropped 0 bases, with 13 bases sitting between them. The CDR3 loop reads CASSLGRGAFSYEQYF. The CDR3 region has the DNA TGTGCCAGCAGCTTAGGTAGGGGCGCGTTCTCCTACGAGCAGTACTTC.

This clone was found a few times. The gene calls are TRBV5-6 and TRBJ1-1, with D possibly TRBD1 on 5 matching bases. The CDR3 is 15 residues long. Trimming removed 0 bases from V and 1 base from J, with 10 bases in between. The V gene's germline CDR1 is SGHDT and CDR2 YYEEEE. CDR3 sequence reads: CASSLAVDRNTEAFF. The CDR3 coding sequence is TGTGCCAGCAGCTTGGCCGTTGACAGGAACACTGAAGCTTTCTTT.

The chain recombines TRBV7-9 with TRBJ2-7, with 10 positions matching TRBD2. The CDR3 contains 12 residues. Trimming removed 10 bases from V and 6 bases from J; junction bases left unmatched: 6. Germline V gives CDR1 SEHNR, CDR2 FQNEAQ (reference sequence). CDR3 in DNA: TGTGCCATAGAGCGGGAGGGCCGCGAGCAGTACTTC. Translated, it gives CAIEREGREQYF.

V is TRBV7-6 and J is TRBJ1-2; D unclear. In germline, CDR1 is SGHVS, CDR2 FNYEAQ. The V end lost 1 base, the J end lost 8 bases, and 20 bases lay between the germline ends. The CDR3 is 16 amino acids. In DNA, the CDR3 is TGTGCCAGCAGCTTAGTTTCCTCTTGGGCCTGGGAGGGCTACACCTTC. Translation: CASSLVSSWAWEGYTF.

CDR3 bases: TGTGCCAGCAGCTTTTCTCCCCGAGGGGGCTACACCTTC. Protein sequence: CASSFSPRGGYTF. J is TRBJ1-2 and V is TRBV5-5; D is ambiguous. V was cut by 2 bases and J by 8 bases, with 13 bases left in between. From germline, CDR1 is SGHKS and CDR2 YYEKEE (reference sequence). CDR3 length: 13 residues.

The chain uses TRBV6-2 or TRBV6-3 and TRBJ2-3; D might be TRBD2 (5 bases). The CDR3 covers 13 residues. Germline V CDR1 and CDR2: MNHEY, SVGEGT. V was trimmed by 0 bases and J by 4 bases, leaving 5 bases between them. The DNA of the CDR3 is TGTGCCAGCAGTTACTCGAGGGCAGATACGCAGTATTTT. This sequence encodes CASSYSRADTQYF.

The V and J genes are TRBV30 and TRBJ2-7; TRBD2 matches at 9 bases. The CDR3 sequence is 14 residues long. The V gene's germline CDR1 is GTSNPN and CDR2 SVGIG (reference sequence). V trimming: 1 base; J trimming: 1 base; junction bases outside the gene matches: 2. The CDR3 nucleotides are TGTGCCTGGAGTGGCGGGAGGGGATCCTACGAGCAGTACTTC. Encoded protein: CAWSGGRGSYEQYF.

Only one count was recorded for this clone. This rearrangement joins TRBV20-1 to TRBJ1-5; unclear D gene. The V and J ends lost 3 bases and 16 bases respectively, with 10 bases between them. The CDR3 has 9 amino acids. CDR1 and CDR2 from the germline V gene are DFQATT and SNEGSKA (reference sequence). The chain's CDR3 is CSARRLSHF. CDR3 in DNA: TGCAGTGCTAGGCGGCTTTCCCATTTT.

CDR3 nucleotides: TGTGCCAGCAGTGATTACGGGGGGCAGGAAGAGACCCAGTACTTC. Translating gives CASSDYGGQEETQYF. The chain is built from TRBV25-1 and TRBJ2-5; D possibly corresponds to TRBD2 (7 bases). The CDR3 runs 15 residues. Per germline, CDR1 MGHDK and CDR2 SYGVNS. Trimming removed 3 bases at V and 3 bases at J, with 14 bases between.

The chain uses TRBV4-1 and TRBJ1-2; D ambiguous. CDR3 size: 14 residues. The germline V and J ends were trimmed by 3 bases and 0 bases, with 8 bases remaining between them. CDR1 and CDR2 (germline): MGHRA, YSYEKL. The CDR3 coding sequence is TGCGCCAGCAGCCAGTGGCAGACTAACTATGGCTACACCTTC. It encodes CASSQWQTNYGYTF.

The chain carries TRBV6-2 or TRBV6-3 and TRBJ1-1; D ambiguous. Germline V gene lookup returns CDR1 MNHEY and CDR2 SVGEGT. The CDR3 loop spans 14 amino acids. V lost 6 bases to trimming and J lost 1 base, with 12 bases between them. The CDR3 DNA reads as TGTGCCAGCAGCCCGTTACTGAGGAACACTGAAGCTTTCTTT. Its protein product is CASSPLLRNTEAFF.

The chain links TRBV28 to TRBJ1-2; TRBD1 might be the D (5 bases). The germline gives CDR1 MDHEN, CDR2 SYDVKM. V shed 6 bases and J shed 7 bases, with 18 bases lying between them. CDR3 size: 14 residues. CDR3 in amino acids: CASRDGGDFRGYTF. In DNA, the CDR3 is TGTGCCAGCAGGGACGGGGGGGACTTTCGTGGCTACACCTTC.

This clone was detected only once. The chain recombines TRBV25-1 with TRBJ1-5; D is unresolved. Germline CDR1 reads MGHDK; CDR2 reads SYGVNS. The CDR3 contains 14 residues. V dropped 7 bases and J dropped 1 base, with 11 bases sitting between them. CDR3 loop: CASNSGISNQPQHF. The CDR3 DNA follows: TGTGCCAGCAATTCGGGGATAAGCAATCAGCCCCAGCATTTT.